One and the same sample provided the 23 T cell receptor beta chains below, sequenced in a study of T cell responses to AZD1222 COVID-19 vaccine. The method was immunoSEQ multiplex PCR; TCRdb's version includes in-frame clones alone and lacks a portion of them. The sample shows about 15,000 clones, about 88% of them seen only once. The sample in question was peripheral blood, obtained 28 days after the second AZD1222 dose. These receptors originate from an adult who received the AZD1222 COVID-19 vaccine.

CDR3 in amino acids: CASSLSSGGDGYTF. CDR3 bases: TGTGCCAGCAGTTTATCGTCAGGGGGCGATGGCTACACCTTC. V usage is TRBV28 and J usage is TRBJ1-2; 8 bases map to TRBD1. The J segment lost 6 bases and the V segment lost 1 base, leaving 4 bases of the junction unmatched. CDR3 length equals 14 residues. In germline, CDR1 is MDHEN, CDR2 SYDVKM.

The rearrangement joins TRBV7-9 to TRBJ1-1; D is ambiguous. V lost 7 bases and J 1 base, leaving 19 bases between the germline ends. Germline CDR1 SEHNR, CDR2 FQNEAQ (reference sequence). CDR3 length: 16 amino acids. The CDR3 region has the DNA TGTGCCAGCACCAACTTTAACAGAGATCAGAACACTGAAGCTTTCTTT. Amino acids: CASTNFNRDQNTEAFF.

This chain connects TRBV15 to TRBJ1-6, with D perhaps matching TRBD1 (6 bases). Germline V CDR1 and CDR2: LNHNV, YYDKDF (reference sequence). Trimming took 0 bases from V and 10 from J, leaving 10 bases between them. The CDR3 is 14 amino acids. CDR3 bases: TGTGCCACCAGCAGAGATGGGGGGCCGTCACCCCTCCACTTT. Protein product: CATSRDGGPSPLHF. Full variable domain (missing parts from reference TRBV15 and TRBJ1-6): DAMVIQNPRYQVTQFGKPVTLSCSQTLNHNVMYWYQQKSSQAPKLLFHYYDKDFNNEADTPDNFQSRRPNTSFCFLDIRSPGLGDTAMYLCATSRDGGPSPLHFGNGTRLTVT.

The rearrangement uses TRBV15 and TRBJ2-7; weak D call: TRBD2 (6 bases). V was clipped by 3 bases and J by 0 bases, with 18 bases between them. Germline V CDR1 and CDR2: LNHNV, YYDKDF (reference sequence). This CDR3 spans 17 amino acids. The DNA of the CDR3 is TGTGCCACCAGCAGGGGTTCTAGCGCCCCTTCCTCCTACGAGCAGTACTTC. This translates into CATSRGSSAPSSYEQYF. Full variable domain (rest looked up from reference TRBV15 and TRBJ2-7): DAMVIQNPRYQVTQFGKPVTLSCSQTLNHNVMYWYQQKSSQAPKLLFHYYDKDFNNEADTPDNFQSRRPNTSFCFLDIRSPGLGDTAMYLCATSRGSSAPSSYEQYFGPGTRLTVT.

This sequence joins TRBV3-1 (or the pseudogene TRBV3-2) and TRBJ2-6; 10 bases align to TRBD1. V lost 6 bases, J lost 0 bases, and 8 bases stayed unmatched. The CDR3 totals 18 residues. The germline gives CDR1 LGHDT, CDR2 YNNKEL (reference sequence). For the CDR3, the DNA is TGTGCCAGCAGTCATTACCGGGACAGGGGCTCTGGGGCCAACGTCCTGACTTTC. Translating it yields CASSHYRDRGSGANVLTF.

V gene TRBV27 combines with J gene TRBJ1-4; TRBD1 is a possible D gene (5 bases). The CDR3 extends over 14 amino acids. The germline gives CDR1 MNHEY, CDR2 SMNVEV (reference sequence). V was shortened by 6 bases and J by 4 bases, with 12 bases between the two germline ends. In DNA, the CDR3 is TGTGCCAGCAGAGGGGCCGCAAATAATGAAAAACTGTTTTTT. Protein product: CASRGAANNEKLFF.

The gene calls are TRBV7-6 and TRBJ2-1; 15 nucleotides match TRBD2. The CDR3 is 16 residues long. J gave up 8 bases and V 5 bases, and 7 bases lay outside the gene matches. Germline V gene lookup returns CDR1 SGHVS and CDR2 FNYEAQ. CDR3 in amino acids: CASSMGTSGRSDEQFF. The CDR3, as DNA: TGTGCCAGCAGCATGGGGACTAGCGGGAGGAGCGATGAGCAGTTCTTC.

The chain has TRBV11-3 and TRBJ2-1; no reliable D call. Per germline, CDR1 SGHNT and CDR2 YENEEA. There are 13 residues in the CDR3. V lost 4 bases, J lost 1 base, and 5 bases lay in between. The CDR3: CASSSRSYNEQFF. The CDR3 coding sequence is TGTGCCAGCAGCTCAAGGTCCTACAATGAGCAGTTCTTC.

This chain uses TRBV29-1 with TRBJ2-2; perhaps D is TRBD1 or TRBD2 (7 bases each). Between the trimmed V and J ends, which lost 7 bases and 5 bases, there was a span of 14 bases. The CDR3 totals 13 residues. From germline, CDR1 is SQVTM and CDR2 ANQGSEA. In nucleotides, the CDR3 is TGCAGCGGGAACAGGGGAGGGACCGGGGAGCTGTTTTTT. Translated, it gives CSGNRGGTGELFF.

This sequence joins TRBV5-4 and TRBJ2-7; 8 bases map to TRBD2. The J segment lost 2 bases and the V segment lost 4 bases, leaving 8 bases of the junction unmatched. This CDR3 has 15 amino acids. Germline V gene data show CDR1 as SGHNT and CDR2 as YYREEE (reference sequence). The CDR3 here is CASSGAGGDTYEQYF. CDR3 nucleotide sequence: TGTGCCAGCAGCGGGGCCGGGGGGGATACCTACGAGCAGTACTTC. Variable domain in full (rest from reference TRBV5-4 and TRBJ2-7): ETGVTQSPTHLIKTRGQQVTLRCSSQSGHNTVSWYQQALGQGPQFIFQYYREEENGRGNFPPRFSGLQFPNYSSELNVNALELDDSALYLCASSGAGGDTYEQYFGPGTRLTVT.

The chain employs TRBV28 and TRBJ1-4; a weak D match, TRBD1 (5 bases). Germline CDR1 MDHEN, CDR2 SYDVKM. The CDR3 contains 14 residues. The ends were cut back, 8 bases at V and 10 bases at J, with 20 bases in the middle. In DNA form, the CDR3 reads TGTGCCAGCGGGCTCCAGGGTGACTTAGGAAAACTGTTTTTT. It yields the protein CASGLQGDLGKLFF.

The rearrangement links TRBV21-1 to TRBJ2-7; no check of the table's D call, TRBD1, against the DNA was made. TRBV21-1 counts as a pseudogene. The CDR3 has 17 residues. CDR3 residues: CASSKSKLGQGEGEQYF. The CDR3 coding sequence is TGTGCCAGCAGCAAAAGCAAACTGGGACAGGGGGAGGGCGAGCAGTACTTC.

The CDR3 protein is CASSLVPDSGANVLTF. DNA for the CDR3: TGCGCCAGCAGCTTGGTCCCCGACTCTGGGGCCAACGTCCTGACTTTC. The V call is TRBV5-1, the J call TRBJ2-6; D is unresolved. The germline V gene has CDR1 SGHRS and CDR2 YFSETQ. CDR3 length equals 16 residues. The V end was cut by 0 bases, the J end by 0 bases, with 7 bases between.

This clone was observed once. The chain uses TRBV6-2 or TRBV6-3 and TRBJ1-2, with D perhaps TRBD1 (6 bases). Germline V CDR1 and CDR2: MNHEY, SVGEGT. The CDR3 extends over 13 amino acids. Deletions cut 0 bases from V and 5 bases from J, with 7 bases between. The CDR3 nucleotides read TGTGCCAGCAGTTACTCTGGACAGTATGGCTACACCTTC. Its translation: CASSYSGQYGYTF.

The rearrangement joins TRBV28 to TRBJ2-7; 8 positions match TRBD1. The germline V gene has CDR1 MDHEN and CDR2 SYDVKM. This CDR3 comprises 13 residues. The trim removed 9 bases at V and 0 bases at J, leaving 4 bases unmatched. CDR3 bases: TGTGCCAGTCGGGACAGGAGCTCCTACGAGCAGTACTTC. Translated: CASRDRSSYEQYF.

This chain uses TRBV9 with TRBJ2-1, with 10 bases that match TRBD1. The J segment lost 0 bases and the V segment lost 3 bases, leaving 6 bases of the junction unmatched. Germline V lookup: CDR1 SGDLS, CDR2 YYNGEE. This CDR3 contains 17 residues. CDR3 sequence: CASSARQGASSYNEQFF. CDR3 sequence (DNA): TGTGCCAGCAGCGCCAGACAGGGGGCTAGCTCCTACAATGAGCAGTTCTTC.

The chain has TRBV19 and TRBJ2-1, with 13 bases identical to TRBD2. V trimming: 4 bases; J trimming: 9 bases; junction bases outside the gene matches: 9. The CDR3 spans 16 residues. Germline values: CDR1 LNHDA, CDR2 SQIVND (reference sequence). Here the CDR3 reads CASSTTRTSGGSEQFF. Written as DNA, the CDR3 is TGTGCCAGTAGTACGACTCGGACTAGCGGGGGAAGTGAGCAGTTCTTC.

DNA for the CDR3: TGTGCCAGCAGTGGACAGGAACAGGGAGTGAATTCACCCCTCCACTTT. This gives the protein CASSGQEQGVNSPLHF. J is TRBJ1-6 and V is TRBV28; 7 positions match TRBD1. CDR1 and CDR2 from the germline V gene are MDHEN and SYDVKM. J was trimmed by 7 bases and V by 5 bases; bases with no gene match: 11. The CDR3 loop spans 16 amino acids.

This chain links TRBV10-3 with TRBJ2-3, with 9 nucleotides matching TRBD2. The J segment lost 3 bases and the V segment lost 9 bases, leaving 4 bases of the junction unmatched. The CDR3 sequence is 13 residues long. Germline CDR1 is ENHRY and CDR2 is SYGVKD. The CDR3 DNA reads TGTGCCATGGCGGGGGGGAGGACAGATACGCAGTATTTT. It encodes CAMAGGRTDTQYF.

This clone showed up just once. The chain joins TRBV6-5 to TRBJ1-4; TRBD1 is a possible D gene (5 bases). The V and J ends lost 8 bases and 8 bases respectively, with 15 bases between them. Looked up from germline, CDR1 is MNHEY and CDR2 is SVGAGI. This CDR3 region has 13 residues. CDR3 region: CASSQGVREKLFF. The CDR3 nucleotides are TGTGCCAGCTCGCAGGGCGTCAGGGAAAAACTGTTTTTT.

CDR3 coding DNA: TGTGCCAGCAGCTTGGATCCTAGCGGGACAAACAATGAGCAGTTCTTC. Translating gives CASSLDPSGTNNEQFF. The rearrangement links TRBV5-4 to TRBJ2-1; 9 nucleotides align to TRBD2. In germline, CDR1 is SGHNT, CDR2 YYREEE (reference sequence). Trimming took 0 bases from V and 5 from J; bases not matched to a gene: 6. The CDR3 contains 16 residues.

The gene calls are TRBV7-2 and TRBJ1-4; 10 bases agree with TRBD1. Germline assignment: CDR1 SGHTA and CDR2 FQGNSA. V was clipped by 3 bases and J by 7 bases; unmatched bases: 5. CDR3 size: 15 residues. The CDR3 DNA is TGTGCCAGCAGCTTCTCCGGGACAGGGGTTGAAAAACTGTTTTTT. Translating gives CASSFSGTGVEKLFF.

J is TRBJ2-3 and V is TRBV5-1, with D perhaps TRBD1 or TRBD2 (5 bases each). Germline V gene lookup returns CDR1 SGHRS and CDR2 YFSETQ. V was trimmed by 0 bases and J by 1 base, leaving 9 bases between them. This CDR3 contains 15 residues. The CDR3 is CASSLAWGRTDTQYF. In DNA, the CDR3 is TGCGCCAGCAGCTTGGCGTGGGGACGCACAGATACGCAGTATTTT.